A single sample is the source of the 9 T cell receptor beta chains below, sequenced in a study of blood T cell repertoires in COVID-19. Measured with immunoSEQ multiplex PCR; TCRdb has only the in-frame clones, and not every one. The data contain around 100,000 clones, approximately 80% of them seen just once; the ten biggest clones take up approximately 24%. Sequencing was done on a sample of peripheral blood. The receptors were gathered from a human donor in a cohort sampled during active COVID-19.

The chain has TRBV28 and TRBJ1-4; D is unclear. The CDR3 spans 14 residues. Looked up from germline, CDR1 is MDHEN and CDR2 is SYDVKM. The V end lost 2 bases, the J end lost 8 bases, and 12 bases lay between the germline ends. This CDR3 reads CASSLVGREEKLFF. The CDR3 nucleotides are TGTGCCAGCAGTTTAGTCGGACGGGAGGAAAAACTGTTTTTT.

The rearrangement joins TRBV19 to TRBJ2-7; perhaps TRBD2 as D (7 bases). Germline V gene sequence: CDR1 LNHDA, CDR2 SQIVND (reference sequence). The V gene lost 3 bases and the J gene lost 3 bases, with 12 bases spanning the gap. The CDR3 loop spans 14 amino acids. CDR3 DNA sequence: TGTGCCAGTAGTATTCGGGGGGCGTACTACGAGCAGTACTTC. Encoded protein: CASSIRGAYYEQYF.

The chain joins TRBV23-1 to TRBJ1-5; 10 nucleotides agree with TRBD1. TRBV23-1 is assigned to the ORF class and has an uncertain function. V lost 0 bases and J lost 5; bases outside the gene matches: 1. The CDR3 extends over 15 amino acids. Here the CDR3 DNA reads TGCGCCAGCAGTCAATCCGGGACAGGGGATCAGCCCCAGCATTTT. This gives the protein CASSQSGTGDQPQHF.

V is TRBV2 and J is TRBJ2-3; maybe TRBD1 (5 bases). This CDR3 contains 15 residues. Per the germline V gene, CDR1 is SNHLY and CDR2 is FYNNEI. The germline V and J ends were trimmed by 0 bases and 1 base, with 8 bases remaining between them. CDR3 sequence (DNA): TGTGCCAGCAGTGAAGCCAGGGTAGGCACAGATACGCAGTATTTT. It encodes CASSEARVGTDTQYF.

This clone came up a few times. The rearrangement links TRBV27 to TRBJ2-2; possible D gene TRBD1, 6 bases. V dropped 1 base and J dropped 5 bases, with 11 bases sitting between them. There are 15 residues in the CDR3. Germline V CDR1 and CDR2: MNHEY, SMNVEV (reference sequence). The CDR3 is CASSLLFTGTGELFF. CDR3 bases: TGTGCCAGCAGTTTATTATTTACAGGGACCGGGGAGCTGTTTTTT.

This clone was seen more than once but under ten times. The chain joins TRBV5-1 to TRBJ2-1; 8 bases fit TRBD2. Germline V gene data show CDR1 as SGHRS and CDR2 as YFSETQ. This CDR3 contains 15 residues. Trimming cost V 4 bases and J 6 bases; bases outside gene matches: 9. The CDR3 here is CASSAAGTRANEQFF. The CDR3 bases are TGCGCCAGCAGCGCGGCCGGGACTAGGGCCAATGAGCAGTTCTTC. Using reference TRBV5-1 and TRBJ2-1 for the parts outside the CDR3, the full variable domain is KAGVTQTPRYLIKTRGQQVTLSCSPISGHRSVSWYQQTPGQGLQFLFEYFSETQRNKGNFPGRFSGRQFSNSRSEMNVSTLELGDSALYLCASSAAGTRANEQFFGPGTRLTVL.

This rearrangement joins TRBV6-5 to TRBJ2-7; TRBD2 matches 8 bases. The CDR3 is 15 residues long. Germline V CDR1 and CDR2: MNHEY, SVGAGI. The junction had 8 bases not matched to a gene; V was cut back by 4 bases and J by 3 bases. The CDR3 nucleotides are TGTGCCAGCAGTTTCCTACTAGCGGAACGCTACGAGCAGTACTTC. Translated, it gives CASSFLLAERYEQYF.

The chain carries TRBV20-1 and TRBJ2-1, with TRBD2 identical over 8 bases. The V gene end was trimmed by 3 bases and the J gene end by 4 bases; junction bases not matched to a gene: 2. This CDR3 region has 13 residues. CDR1 DFQATT and CDR2 SNEGSKA come from the germline V gene (reference sequence). Here the CDR3 reads CSASERGYNEQFF. The CDR3, as DNA: TGCAGTGCTAGTGAGCGGGGGTACAATGAGCAGTTCTTC.

Regarding this clone: At one of its ends the junction is not consistent with the germline gene, which may arise from a read error. The J gene is TRBJ2-5, the V gene TRBV4-2; 7 bases fit TRBD2. CDR1 and CDR2 (germline): LGHNA, YNFKEQ. The CDR3 is made up of 12 amino acids. CDR3 nucleotides: TGTGCCAGCAGCCAAGGGGGGGGAGGGCCTAACTTC. The encoded protein is CASSQGGGGPNF.